Listed here are 20 T cell receptor beta chains from one sample, sequenced in a study of shared clonotypes between healthy human individuals. The repertoire was sequenced with immunoSEQ multiplex PCR; TCRdb's copy has only in-frame clones and lacks some. There are some 2,000,000 clones in the sample; almost 96% occur only once, and 0.13% lies in the top ten. Source material: naive CD4+ T cells sorted from blood. The subset is: CD45RA+ positively selected. These receptors all come from a man between 18 and 35 years old in good health.

V and J are TRBV30 and TRBJ2-2; D gene uncertain. The CDR3 runs 12 residues. Trimming took off 2 bases at V and 6 bases at J, with 7 bases between the two ends. Germline CDR1 is GTSNPN and CDR2 is SVGIG (reference sequence). The CDR3 loop reads CAWSINSGELFF. Here the CDR3 DNA reads TGTGCCTGGAGTATTAACTCCGGGGAGCTGTTTTTT.

The chain employs TRBV5-1 and TRBJ2-5; 8 bases line up with TRBD1. The V gene end was trimmed by 6 bases and the J gene end by 1 base; junction bases not matched to a gene: 5. In germline, CDR1 is SGHRS, CDR2 YFSETQ. CDR3 size: 14 residues. The DNA for the CDR3 is TGCGCCAGCAACCTGGACAGGGCCCAAGAGACCCAGTACTTC. Translating gives CASNLDRAQETQYF.

The chain employs TRBV5-1 and TRBJ2-7, with 7 bases identical to TRBD2. CDR1 SGHRS and CDR2 YFSETQ come from the germline V gene. J lost 0 bases, V lost 4 bases, and 7 bases had no gene match. The CDR3 length is 15 residues. Here the CDR3 reads CASSPGLPTSYEQYF. The CDR3 DNA reads as TGCGCCAGCAGCCCGGGACTACCAACCTCCTACGAGCAGTACTTC.

The chain carries TRBV30 and TRBJ2-5; tentatively, D is TRBD1 or TRBD2 (6 bases each). The germline V gene encodes CDR1 GTSNPN and CDR2 SVGIG (reference sequence). The CDR3 totals 14 residues. Trimming cost V 0 bases and J 5 bases, with 13 bases left between them. CDR3 sequence (DNA): TGTGCCTGGAGTGTACAGGGCGGGGTGGAGACCCAGTACTTC. The encoded protein is CAWSVQGGVETQYF.

DNA for the CDR3: TGTGCCAGCAGTCCCCCCTATGGACAGGGCGGCGGCTACACCTTC. Protein sequence: CASSPPYGQGGGYTF. This rearrangement joins TRBV28 to TRBJ1-2, with 8 positions matching TRBD1. The V gene's germline CDR1 is MDHEN and CDR2 SYDVKM. Losses at the gene ends were 5 bases for V and 8 bases for J; bases not matched to a gene: 13. The CDR3 extends over 15 amino acids.

The DNA of the CDR3 is TGTGCCAGCAGTCAAATCCCGGGACTAGCGGGAGGGCCCGCCGGGGAGCTGTTTTTT. This encodes CASSQIPGLAGGPAGELFF. This rearrangement joins TRBV7-6 to TRBJ2-2; TRBD2 agrees at 16 bases. The CDR3 covers 19 residues. The germline CDR1 and CDR2 sequences are SGHVS and FNYEAQ. The trim removed 6 bases at V and 6 bases at J, leaving 13 bases unmatched.

The chain is built from TRBV2 and TRBJ2-5; D not resolved. V shed 4 bases and J shed 5 bases, with 8 bases lying between them. Germline lookup yields CDR1 SNHLY and CDR2 FYNNEI. The CDR3 is 12 residues long. The CDR3 here is CASSGELETQYF. The CDR3 DNA reads as TGTGCCAGCAGTGGGGAACTCGAGACCCAGTACTTC.

The chain is built from TRBV5-1 and TRBJ2-7, with D hard to call. V was trimmed by 0 bases and J by 1 base, leaving 8 bases between them. The length of the CDR3 is 14 residues. The germline V gene encodes CDR1 SGHRS and CDR2 YFSETQ. The CDR3 spells CASSLVPPSYEQYF. In DNA, the CDR3 is TGCGCCAGCAGCTTGGTCCCGCCGTCCTACGAGCAGTACTTC. Drawing the rest from reference TRBV5-1 and TRBJ2-7, the complete variable domain is KAGVTQTPRYLIKTRGQQVTLSCSPISGHRSVSWYQQTPGQGLQFLFEYFSETQRNKGNFPGRFSGRQFSNSRSEMNVSTLELGDSALYLCASSLVPPSYEQYFGPGTRLTVT.

DNA of the CDR3: TGTGCCAGCAGAACCCACACGGGGGGCTACACCTTC. Protein product: CASRTHTGGYTF. The chain links TRBV6-5 to TRBJ1-2; D remains ambiguous. This CDR3 is built from 12 residues. Germline CDR1 reads MNHEY; CDR2 reads SVGAGI. The V end lost 6 bases, the J end lost 8 bases, and 13 bases lay between the germline ends.

This chain links TRBV7-8 with TRBJ2-7; no definite D call. V gave up 1 base and J gave up 4 bases, with 11 bases separating them. Germline lookup yields CDR1 SGHVS and CDR2 FQNEAQ. The CDR3 loop spans 14 amino acids. CDR3 bases: TGTGCCAGCAGCTTAGGGGTCGGAGTTTACGAGCAGTACTTC. As protein: CASSLGVGVYEQYF.

The chain uses TRBV6-1 and TRBJ2-7; 8 nucleotides match TRBD1. CDR1 MNHNS and CDR2 SASEGT come from the germline V gene. V dropped 6 bases and J dropped 2; count of bases not matched to a gene: 9. This CDR3 has 15 residues. CDR3 in amino acids: CASRGQDSLAYEQYF. CDR3 DNA sequence: TGTGCCAGCAGGGGACAGGACTCTTTAGCCTACGAGCAGTACTTC.

The rearrangement uses TRBV14 and TRBJ1-3; 7 positions match TRBD1. V lost 4 bases and J lost 2; bases outside the gene matches: 5. Germline V gene data show CDR1 as SGHDN and CDR2 as FVKESK. The CDR3 loop spans 15 amino acids. This CDR3 is CASSLKQGTGNTIYF. For the CDR3, the DNA is TGTGCCAGCAGCCTTAAACAGGGGACTGGAAACACCATATATTTT.

In nucleotides, the CDR3 is TGTGCCAGCAGGGGGATGGGCGGGAGCCCAGATACGCAGTATTTT. Translation: CASRGMGGSPDTQYF. V gene TRBV5-4 combines with J gene TRBJ2-3; 7 bases align to TRBD2. The CDR3 is 15 residues long. V was pared by 5 bases and J by 4 bases, with 10 bases of the junction left unmatched. Germline CDR1 SGHNT, CDR2 YYREEE (reference sequence).

On this clone itself: This sample also contains other DNA sequences that code for the same CDR3. The J gene is TRBJ2-3, the V gene TRBV5-1; no definite D call. Germline V gene lookup returns CDR1 SGHRS and CDR2 YFSETQ. V lost 0 bases to trimming and J lost 0 bases, with 8 bases between them. CDR3 length equals 15 residues. The DNA for the CDR3 is TGCGCCAGCAGCTTGGGGCAGACAAGCACAGATACGCAGTATTTT. Its protein is CASSLGQTSTDTQYF.

This clone was seen once. As DNA, the CDR3 is TGTGCCAGCAGTCCTCCGGGACTAGCCTTCGAGCAGTACTTC. Translated: CASSPPGLAFEQYF. The chain has TRBV25-1 and TRBJ2-7; TRBD2 agrees at 9 bases. J gave up 6 bases and V 5 bases, and 8 bases lay outside the gene matches. The CDR3 has 14 amino acids. Looked up from germline, CDR1 is MGHDK and CDR2 is SYGVNS.

The rearrangement links TRBV5-1 to TRBJ1-4; D unclear. V was trimmed by 0 bases and J by 8 bases, leaving 14 bases between them. The CDR3 contains 15 residues. CDR1 SGHRS and CDR2 YFSETQ come from the germline V gene. Written as DNA, the CDR3 is TGCGCCAGCAGCTTGGAATCGCAGCCTGGAGAAAAACTGTTTTTT. It codes for CASSLESQPGEKLFF.

The V gene is TRBV6-6, the J gene TRBJ1-3, with TRBD1 as a possible D gene (6 bases). The germline V gene encodes CDR1 MNHNY and CDR2 SVGAGI (reference sequence). Trimming left V 3 bases short and J 2 bases short, with 11 bases between. This CDR3 comprises 15 residues. CDR3 region: CASSYTGATGNTIYF. The CDR3 nucleotides are TGTGCCAGCAGTTATACGGGGGCCACTGGAAACACCATATATTTT.

This chain joins TRBV18 and TRBJ2-2; 11 bases are shared with TRBD1. Germline CDR1 is KGHSH and CDR2 is LQKENI. The CDR3 consists of 16 residues. Trimming removed 3 bases from V and 7 bases from J; junction bases left unmatched: 7. CDR3 sequence reads: CASSPPGQGAGGELFF. The DNA of the CDR3 is TGTGCCAGCTCACCGCCCGGACAGGGGGCCGGCGGGGAGCTGTTTTTT.

The V and J genes are TRBV5-1 and TRBJ2-5; D is possibly TRBD2 (5 bases). The V and J ends lost 1 base and 5 bases respectively, with 9 bases between them. The CDR3 is 13 residues long. Germline V gene lookup returns CDR1 SGHRS and CDR2 YFSETQ. CDR3 amino acids: CASSLLRVETQYF. Written as DNA, the CDR3 is TGCGCCAGCAGCTTGTTGAGGGTCGAGACCCAGTACTTC. Full variable domain (rest looked up from reference TRBV5-1 and TRBJ2-5): KAGVTQTPRYLIKTRGQQVTLSCSPISGHRSVSWYQQTPGQGLQFLFEYFSETQRNKGNFPGRFSGRQFSNSRSEMNVSTLELGDSALYLCASSLLRVETQYFGPGTRLLVL.

Turning to this clone: Other DNA variants within this sample encode the same CDR3. The gene calls are TRBV5-1 and TRBJ2-1; TRBD2 matches at 9 bases. The V segment lost 1 base and the J segment 4 bases; nucleotides outside the gene matches: 3. Per the germline V gene, CDR1 is SGHRS and CDR2 is YFSETQ. This CDR3 region has 15 residues. The CDR3 DNA reads TGCGCCAGCAGCTTGCCCAGCGGGGGGTACAATGAGCAGTTCTTC. This gives the protein CASSLPSGGYNEQFF. The whole variable domain, filled in from reference TRBV5-1 and TRBJ2-1, reads KAGVTQTPRYLIKTRGQQVTLSCSPISGHRSVSWYQQTPGQGLQFLFEYFSETQRNKGNFPGRFSGRQFSNSRSEMNVSTLELGDSALYLCASSLPSGGYNEQFFGPGTRLTVL.